This T cell receptor beta chain is from a study of cytomegalovirus exposure and HLA in healthy donors. Overall study: There were 350 to 400 genotyped donors. Of these, 75% to 85% fell in the genetic ancestry cluster associated with self-reported Caucasian donors.

In the PCR, 60 Vbeta and 13 Jbeta primers were used. Profiling relied on immunoSEQ multiplex PCR, and the TCRdb table lists in-frame clones only, not all of them. Here the sample spans around 130,000 clones, approximately 80% being singletons. As for this clone: Its target is not known.

Broader study findings: In a later analysis, V- and J-gene trimming of beta chains associated with a DCLRE1C missense variant, replicated independently.

The V segment lost 1 base and the J segment 3 bases; nucleotides outside the gene matches: 14. CDR1 and CDR2 (germline): SGHDN, FVKESK. CDR3 size: 20 residues. Sequencing was done on a sample of PBMCs. The gene calls are TRBV14 and TRBJ2-7; 14 bases line up with TRBD2. The receptor was isolated from a man aged 40-50 years in good health and CMV-seronegative. The CDR3 DNA follows: TGTGCCAGCAGCCAAGTGGGACTAGCGGGAGAGAGTTGGATGGGCTACGAGCAGTACTTC. It yields the protein CASSQVGLAGESWMGYEQYF.